This TCR beta chain was sequenced in a study of cytomegalovirus exposure and HLA in healthy donors. The CDR3 runs to 15 residues. Germline loops: CDR1 SGHNT, CDR2 YYREEE (reference sequence). Losses at the gene ends were 3 bases for V and 6 bases for J; bases not matched to a gene: 4. Amplification used 60 Vbeta primers and 13 Jbeta primers. TCRdb keeps only in-frame clones here, not all; method: immunoSEQ multiplex PCR. Of 35,000 to 45,000 clones listed, 85% to 95% are singletons. The sequenced sample consisted of PBMCs. The V and J genes are TRBV5-4 and TRBJ2-2, with TRBD1 identical over 11 bases. The sequence derives from a woman younger than 30 in good health and CMV-seronegative. CDR3 bases: TGTGCCAGCAGCTCGGGACAGGGGGTATCCGGGGAGCTGTTTTTT. Protein product: CASSSGQGVSGELFF.